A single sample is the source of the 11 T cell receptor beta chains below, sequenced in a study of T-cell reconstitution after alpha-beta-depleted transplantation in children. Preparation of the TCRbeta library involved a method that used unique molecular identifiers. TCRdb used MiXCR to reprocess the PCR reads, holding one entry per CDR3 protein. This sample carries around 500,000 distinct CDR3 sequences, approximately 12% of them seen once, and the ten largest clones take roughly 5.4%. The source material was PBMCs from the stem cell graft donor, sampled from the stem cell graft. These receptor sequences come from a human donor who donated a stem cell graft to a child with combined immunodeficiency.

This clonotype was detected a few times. Written as DNA, the CDR3 is TGTGCCAGCAGCCAAGGAGACCGAACAGCCTACACCTTC. Translating gives CASSQGDRTAYTF. V is TRBV3-1 and J is TRBJ1-2; no reliable D call. This CDR3 has 13 amino acids. V was trimmed by 1 base and J by 10 bases, leaving 13 bases between them. Germline V gives CDR1 LGHDT, CDR2 YNNKEL (reference sequence).

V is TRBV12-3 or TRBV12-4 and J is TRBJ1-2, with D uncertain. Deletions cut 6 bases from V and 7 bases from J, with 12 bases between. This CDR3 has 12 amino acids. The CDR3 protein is CASRLRGSGYTF. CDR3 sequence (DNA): TGTGCCAGCAGGTTACGAGGGTCTGGCTACACCTTC.

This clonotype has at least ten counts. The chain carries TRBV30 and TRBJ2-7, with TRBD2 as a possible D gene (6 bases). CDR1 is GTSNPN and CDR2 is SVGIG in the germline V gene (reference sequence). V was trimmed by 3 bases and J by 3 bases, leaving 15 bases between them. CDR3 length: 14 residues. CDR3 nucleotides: TGTGCCTGGAGCGCAGGACTACAGGTCTACGAGCAGTACTTC. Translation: CAWSAGLQVYEQYF.

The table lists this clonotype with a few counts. The CDR3 loop reads CASSLEGISYEQYF. The CDR3 DNA sequence: TGTGCCAGCAGCTTGGAAGGGATATCCTACGAGCAGTACTTC. V gene TRBV5-6 combines with J gene TRBJ2-7; D call uncertain. CDR1 SGHDT and CDR2 YYEEEE come from the germline V gene. V lost 0 bases to trimming and J lost 1 base, with 8 bases between them. The CDR3 runs 14 residues.

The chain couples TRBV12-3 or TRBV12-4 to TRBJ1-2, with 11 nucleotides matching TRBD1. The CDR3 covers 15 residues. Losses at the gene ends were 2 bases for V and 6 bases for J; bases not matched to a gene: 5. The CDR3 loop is CASSLRTGGADGYTF. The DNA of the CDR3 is TGTGCCAGCAGTTTAAGGACAGGGGGCGCCGATGGCTACACCTTC.

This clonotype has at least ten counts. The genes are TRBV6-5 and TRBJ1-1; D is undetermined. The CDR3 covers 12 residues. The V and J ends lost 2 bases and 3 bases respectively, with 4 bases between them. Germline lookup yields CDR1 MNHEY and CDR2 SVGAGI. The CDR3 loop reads CASSYRDTEAFF. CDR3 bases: TGTGCCAGCAGTTACCGGGACACTGAAGCTTTCTTT.

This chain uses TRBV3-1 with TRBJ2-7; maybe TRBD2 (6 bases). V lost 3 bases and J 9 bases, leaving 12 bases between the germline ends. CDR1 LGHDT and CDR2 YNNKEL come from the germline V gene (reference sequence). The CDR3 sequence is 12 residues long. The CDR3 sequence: CASSQAGTSQYF. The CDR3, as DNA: TGTGCCAGCAGCCAGGCCGGGACTTCGCAGTACTTC.

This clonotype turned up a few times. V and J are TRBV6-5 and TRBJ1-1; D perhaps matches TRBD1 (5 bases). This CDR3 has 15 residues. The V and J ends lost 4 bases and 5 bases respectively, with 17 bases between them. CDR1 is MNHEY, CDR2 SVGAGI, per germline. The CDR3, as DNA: TGTGCCAGCAGTTTGTCCCCAGGGTTCGGGACTGAAGCTTTCTTT. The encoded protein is CASSLSPGFGTEAFF.

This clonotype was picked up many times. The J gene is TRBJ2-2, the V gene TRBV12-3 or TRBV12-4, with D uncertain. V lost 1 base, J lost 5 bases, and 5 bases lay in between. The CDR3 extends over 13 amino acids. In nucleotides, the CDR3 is TGTGCCAGCAGTTTAGGAGCGACCGGGGAGCTGTTTTTT. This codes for CASSLGATGELFF.

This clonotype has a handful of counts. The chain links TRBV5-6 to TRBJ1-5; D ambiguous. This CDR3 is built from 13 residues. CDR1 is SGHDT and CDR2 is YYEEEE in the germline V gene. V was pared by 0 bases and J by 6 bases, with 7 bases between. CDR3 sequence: CASSLAGVQPQHF. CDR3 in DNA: TGTGCCAGCAGCTTGGCCGGGGTTCAGCCCCAGCATTTT.

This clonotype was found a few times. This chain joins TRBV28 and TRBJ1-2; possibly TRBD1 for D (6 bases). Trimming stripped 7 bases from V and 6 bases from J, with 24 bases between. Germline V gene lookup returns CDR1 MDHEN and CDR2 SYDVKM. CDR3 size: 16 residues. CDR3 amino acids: CASNSFGGAQIHGYTF. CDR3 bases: TGTGCCAGCAATTCCTTTGGGGGGGCGCAGATCCATGGCTACACCTTC.